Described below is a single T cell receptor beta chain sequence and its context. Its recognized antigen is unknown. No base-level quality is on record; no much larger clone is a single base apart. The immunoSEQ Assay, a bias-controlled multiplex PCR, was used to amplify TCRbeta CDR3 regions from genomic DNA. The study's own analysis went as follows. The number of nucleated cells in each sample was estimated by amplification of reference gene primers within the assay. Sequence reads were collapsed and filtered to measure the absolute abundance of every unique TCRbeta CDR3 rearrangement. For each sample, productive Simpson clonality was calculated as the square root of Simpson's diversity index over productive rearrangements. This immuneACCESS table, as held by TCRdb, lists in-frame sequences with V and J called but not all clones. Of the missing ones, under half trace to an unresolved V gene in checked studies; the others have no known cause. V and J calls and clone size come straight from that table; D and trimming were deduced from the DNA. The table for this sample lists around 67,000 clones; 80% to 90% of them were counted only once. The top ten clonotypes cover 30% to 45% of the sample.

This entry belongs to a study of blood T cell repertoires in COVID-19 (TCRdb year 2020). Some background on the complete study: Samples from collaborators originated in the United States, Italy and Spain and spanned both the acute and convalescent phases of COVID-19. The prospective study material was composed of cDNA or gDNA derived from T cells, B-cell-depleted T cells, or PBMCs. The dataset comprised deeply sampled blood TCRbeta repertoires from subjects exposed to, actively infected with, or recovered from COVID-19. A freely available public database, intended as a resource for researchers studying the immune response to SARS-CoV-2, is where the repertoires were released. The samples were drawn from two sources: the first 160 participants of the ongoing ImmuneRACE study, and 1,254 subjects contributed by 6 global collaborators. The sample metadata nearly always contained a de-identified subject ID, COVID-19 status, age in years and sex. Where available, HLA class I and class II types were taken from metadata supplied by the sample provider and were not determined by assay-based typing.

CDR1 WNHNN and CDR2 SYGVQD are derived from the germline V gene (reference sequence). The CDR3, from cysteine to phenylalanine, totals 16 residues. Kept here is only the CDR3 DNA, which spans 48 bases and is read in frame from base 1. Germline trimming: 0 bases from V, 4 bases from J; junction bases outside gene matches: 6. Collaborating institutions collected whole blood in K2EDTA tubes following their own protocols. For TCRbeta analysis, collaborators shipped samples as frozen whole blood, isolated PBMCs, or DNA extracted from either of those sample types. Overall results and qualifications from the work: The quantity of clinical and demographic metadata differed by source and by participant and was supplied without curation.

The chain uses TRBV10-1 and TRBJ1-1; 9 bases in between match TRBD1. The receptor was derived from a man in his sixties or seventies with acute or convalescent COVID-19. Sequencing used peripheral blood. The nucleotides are TGCGCCAGCAGTGAGTCGAAGGGACAGGGCCGCACTGAAGCTTTCTTT. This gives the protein CASSESKGQGRTEAFF.